This T cell receptor beta chain was profiled in a study of blood T cell repertoires in COVID-19 (dated by TCRdb to 2018 to 2020). Regarding the study in general: Collaborator samples came from the United States, Italy and Spain and covered acute and convalescent phases of COVID-19. The material from the prospective study consisted of cDNA or gDNA derived from T cells, B-cell-depleted T cells, or PBMCs. The dataset comprised deeply sampled blood TCRbeta repertoires from subjects exposed to, actively infected with, or recovered from COVID-19. The repertoires were made available in a free public database intended to serve as a resource for research on the immune response to SARS-CoV-2. Samples were obtained from the ongoing ImmuneRACE study (first 160 participants) and from 1,000 to 1,500 subjects provided by 6 global collaborators. A de-identified subject ID, COVID-19 status, age in years and sex were almost always included in the sample metadata. Where HLA class I and class II types were available, the types were taken from metadata supplied by the sample provider, not from assay-based typing. Points the paper makes about the study in general: The quantity of clinical and demographic metadata differed by source and by participant and was supplied without curation.

Details on this clone: Its antigen is unknown. Base-call qualities are not available, and no considerably larger clone is one nucleotide away.

The immunoSEQ Assay, a bias-controlled multiplex PCR, was used to amplify TCRbeta CDR3 regions from genomic DNA. Per the authors' processing: The number of nucleated cells in each sample was estimated from the amplification of reference gene primers within the assay. To quantify the absolute abundance of each unique TCRbeta CDR3 rearrangement, sequence reads were collapsed and filtered. For each sample, productive Simpson clonality was calculated as the square root of Simpson's diversity index across productive rearrangements. Here the immuneACCESS table is served through TCRdb, limited to in-frame sequences with V and J called. Missing clones are a known gap in these copies; in checked studies unresolved V genes cover under half, and the rest lacks a known reason. The D gene and trimming were derived from the DNA, and the V and J assignments and clone size from that table. The sample yields about 97,000 clones; roughly 87% were counted once. The ten top clones hold 2% to 2.5% of the sample.

Each collaborating institution followed its own protocols to collect whole blood in K2EDTA tubes. For TCRbeta analysis, collaborators shipped samples in one of three forms: frozen whole blood, isolated PBMCs, or DNA extracted from either of those sample types. This TCR came from a man aged 50-59 years with active COVID-19. The specimen sequenced was peripheral blood.

Here the CDR3 is given as CASSIPGSSYEQYF. The DNA sequence is given as TGTGCCAGCAGCATACCCGGGAGCTCCTACGAGCAGTACTTC. The chain employs TRBV6-5 and TRBJ2-7; TRBD2 might be the D gene, on 6 matching bases. The junction shows trimming of 6 bases on V and 0 bases on J, plus 12 bases between the germline ends. CDR1 and CDR2, looked up from the germline V gene, are MNHEY and SVGAGI. The CDR3 spans 14 residues, from the cysteine through the phenylalanine. Solely the CDR3 DNA is kept, with 42 bases framed from the first base.